The clone carrying this TCR beta chain is a singleton in its sample. Its target is unknown. The sample belongs to a study of beta chain features in type 1 diabetes. Findings and limits, study-wide: All four CD4+ subsets of Type 1 diabetes patients contained TCRB CDR3s that were moderately but significantly shorter.

CDR1 is SGHAT, CDR2 FQDESV, per germline (reference sequence). The germline V and J ends were trimmed by 2 bases and 4 bases, with 10 bases remaining between them. This CDR3 has 14 amino acids. The whole isolated RNA underwent reverse transcription, so sequencing captured expressed TCRB transcripts. Generated by immunoSEQ multiplex PCR, the TCRdb table keeps only in-frame clones and is missing some. The data show about 900,000 clones, roughly a sixth seen once. Sequenced material: naive CD4+ T cells from blood. The TCR was taken from a woman younger than 30 in good health. The rearrangement uses TRBV11-1 and TRBJ2-3; maybe TRBD2 (6 bases). The CDR3 bases are TGTGCCAGCAGCTTATGGGCTAGCGCAGATACGCAGTATTTT. As protein: CASSLWASADTQYF.